What follows describes a single T cell receptor beta chain. This clonotype has just a few counts. No cognate antigen has been identified for it. Per-base quality was not reported, and no clone a single base away is much larger than it. The sample is drawn from a study of response to subunit inactivated influenza vaccine (dated by TCRdb to 2017 to 2018). Regarding the study in general: Deep quantitative T cell receptor repertoire profiling was used in the study to track responses to a trivalent subunit inactivated influenza vaccine.

The protocol used for the library was RT-PCR. This sample was sequenced with an Illumina HiSeq 2500. The raw public reads went through TCRdb reprocessing: fastp at Q25, MiXCR clone calling, in-frame beta chains kept. One record per CDR3 amino acid sequence lists the most common genes and DNA. The sample profile shows approximately 680,000 distinct CDR3 sequences; more than 15% of them were found once. The top ten constitute 11% of the sample. General conclusions and limits of the study: It was suggested by the authors that each seasonal influenza vaccination may recruit only a limited number of new T cells.

The specimen was PBMCs from blood, collected roughly 12 days after vaccination. This clonotype was sampled from a man in his fifties or sixties who received an inactivated influenza vaccine. Donor details come from another sample of the same person, matched by shared clones.

The nucleotide sequence is TGTGCCTGGAGTGTAGGGTACCAGCCCCAGCATTTT. This gives the protein CAWSVGYQPQHF. Rearrangement joined TRBV30 to TRBJ1-5; the D gene is not confidently resolved. Taken from cysteine to phenylalanine, the CDR3 has 12 residues. Only the CDR3 DNA stays, 36 bases, in frame from base 1. From a lookup of the germline V gene (reference sequence), CDR1 and CDR2 are GTSNPN and SVGIG. Relative to germline, V is 0 bases shorter and J is 7 bases shorter, with 7 bases between their ends.